A selection of T cell receptor beta chains follows, all from one sample in a study of T cell changes during pregnancy in multiple sclerosis. Data came from immunoSEQ multiplex PCR; TCRdb stores just in-frame clones and leaves some out. Among approximately 51,000 clones listed, 93% were seen once. The starting material was peripheral blood, obtained in the second trimester of pregnancy. These receptors were collected from a female donor with multiple sclerosis, enrolled in a pregnancy study. CDR3s include the opening cysteine and the closing phenylalanine or tryptophan. D genes are given only for firm matches. Some rows have no size entry. The others give once, few or many, or a class for an expanded clone.

j_gene: TRBJ2-7
d_gene: TRBD2
abundance: -
len: 16
v_gene: TRBV6-5
CDR3nt: TGTGCCAGCAGTTATGTGTTGTCTAGCGGGAGTCACAAGCAGTACTTC
CDR3aa: CASSYVLSSGSHKQYF

j_gene: TRBJ2-7
d_gene: TRBD1
abundance: -
len: 14
v_gene: TRBV11-2
CDR3nt: TGTGCCAGCAGCTTAGGGGCAGGGGGCAACGAGCAGTACTTC
CDR3aa: CASSLGAGGNEQYF

j_gene: TRBJ1-2
d_gene: -
abundance: -
len: 12
v_gene: TRBV29-1
CDR3nt: TGCAGCGTCACAGGGTTTACCTATGGCTACACCTTC
CDR3aa: CSVTGFTYGYTF

j_gene: TRBJ2-7
d_gene: TRBD2
abundance: once
len: 16
v_gene: TRBV11-2
CDR3nt: TGTGCCAGCAGCAAAGGACTAGCGGAAATTCCCTACGAGCAGTACTTC
CDR3aa: CASSKGLAEIPYEQYF

j_gene: TRBJ1-2
d_gene: -
abundance: -
len: 13
v_gene: TRBV30
CDR3nt: TGTGCCTGGAACCAGTATGAGGCGCATGGCTACACCTTC
CDR3aa: CAWNQYEAHGYTF

j_gene: TRBJ2-7
d_gene: -
abundance: -
len: 11
v_gene: TRBV11-2
CDR3nt: TGTGCCAGCAGCCCCCGCTACGAGCAGTACTTC
CDR3aa: CASSPRYEQYF

j_gene: TRBJ2-2
d_gene: TRBD1
abundance: -
len: 14
v_gene: TRBV6-5
CDR3nt: TGTGCCAGCAGCCCGGACAGGTCCGTCGGGGAGCTGTTTTTT
CDR3aa: CASSPDRSVGELFF

j_gene: TRBJ2-1
d_gene: TRBD2
abundance: -
len: 18
v_gene: TRBV7-9
CDR3nt: TGTGCCAGCAGCTTAGGGATGGCGGGAGGGCCCAAAAGCAATGAGCAGTTCTTC
CDR3aa: CASSLGMAGGPKSNEQFF

j_gene: TRBJ2-4
d_gene: -
abundance: -
len: 16
v_gene: TRBV5-6
CDR3nt: TGTGCCAGCAGCCTCGGGGCGGGAATGGCCAAAAACATTCAGTACTTC
CDR3aa: CASSLGAGMAKNIQYF

j_gene: TRBJ1-5
d_gene: -
abundance: -
len: 13
v_gene: TRBV29-1
CDR3nt: TGCAGCGTTTCCGGGGGGGGCAATCAGCCCCAGCATTTT
CDR3aa: CSVSGGGNQPQHF

j_gene: TRBJ2-7
d_gene: TRBD1
abundance: -
len: 14
v_gene: TRBV6-5
CDR3nt: TGTGCCAGCAGTTACGGGACAGGGGGCTCCGAGCAGTACTTC
CDR3aa: CASSYGTGGSEQYF

j_gene: TRBJ2-1
d_gene: TRBD2
abundance: -
len: 15
v_gene: TRBV4-2
CDR3nt: TGTGCCAGCAGCCAAGTCGCGGGAGGATACAATGAGCAGTTCTTC
CDR3aa: CASSQVAGGYNEQFF

j_gene: TRBJ2-3
d_gene: -
abundance: -
len: 13
v_gene: TRBV7-2
CDR3nt: TGTGCCAGCAGCTCAGCCCCTAAGGATACGCAGTATTTT
CDR3aa: CASSSAPKDTQYF

j_gene: TRBJ1-6
d_gene: -
abundance: -
len: 13
v_gene: TRBV2
CDR3nt: TGTGCACAAATTGACGGAGGTGGGTCACCCCTCCACTTT
CDR3aa: CAQIDGGGSPLHF

j_gene: TRBJ2-2
d_gene: TRBD2
abundance: -
len: 15
v_gene: TRBV9
CDR3nt: TGTGCCAGCAGCGTAGAGGCCGGGAGGACCGGGGAGCTGTTTTTT
CDR3aa: CASSVEAGRTGELFF

j_gene: TRBJ2-7
d_gene: -
abundance: -
len: 14
v_gene: TRBV5-1
CDR3nt: TGCGCCAGCAGTAGAGGCGACTTCTCCTACGAGCAGTACTTC
CDR3aa: CASSRGDFSYEQYF

j_gene: TRBJ2-2
d_gene: TRBD2
abundance: -
len: 14
v_gene: TRBV11-2
CDR3nt: TGTGCCAGCAGTAGTCTAGCGGGACGGGGGGAGCTGTTTTTT
CDR3aa: CASSSLAGRGELFF

j_gene: TRBJ2-1
d_gene: TRBD2
abundance: -
len: 14
v_gene: TRBV11-3
CDR3nt: TGTGCCAGCAGCTATAGCGGGATCGACAATGAGCAGTTCTTC
CDR3aa: CASSYSGIDNEQFF

j_gene: TRBJ1-2
d_gene: TRBD1
abundance: -
len: 17
v_gene: TRBV30
CDR3nt: TGTGCCTGGAGTGTACCTGGTAGGGGCAGGGGGTTACATGGCTACACCTTC
CDR3aa: CAWSVPGRGRGLHGYTF

j_gene: TRBJ1-3
d_gene: TRBD1
abundance: -
len: 15
v_gene: TRBV7-2
CDR3nt: TGTGCCAGCAGCCCGTGGACAGGGGGTGGAAACACCATATATTTT
CDR3aa: CASSPWTGGGNTIYF

j_gene: TRBJ2-7
d_gene: TRBD1
abundance: -
len: 13
v_gene: TRBV2
CDR3nt: TGTGCCAGCAGCGGGGACAGGGGCTACGAGCAGTACTTC
CDR3aa: CASSGDRGYEQYF

j_gene: TRBJ2-1
d_gene: -
abundance: -
len: 14
v_gene: TRBV6-1
CDR3nt: TGTGCCAGCAGTGAACTCCTACCCAGGGATGAGCAGTTCTTC
CDR3aa: CASSELLPRDEQFF

j_gene: TRBJ2-1
d_gene: TRBD2
abundance: -
len: 14
v_gene: TRBV28
CDR3nt: TGTGCCAGCGAGATAGCGGGCGACTACAATGAGCAGTTCTTC
CDR3aa: CASEIAGDYNEQFF

j_gene: TRBJ1-2
d_gene: -
abundance: -
len: 14
v_gene: TRBV19
CDR3nt: TGTGCCACCCAGCGGCGGGGGAAAGTTGGGGGCTACACCTTC
CDR3aa: CATQRRGKVGGYTF

j_gene: TRBJ2-6
d_gene: -
abundance: once
len: 18
v_gene: TRBV9
CDR3nt: TGTGCCAGCAGCTCGAGAGCGGAACCAGGATCTGGGGCCAACGTCCTGACTTTC
CDR3aa: CASSSRAEPGSGANVLTF

j_gene: TRBJ2-7
d_gene: -
abundance: -
len: 12
v_gene: TRBV28
CDR3nt: TGTGCCAGCAGTCCCTTTCCCTCGGAGCAGTACTTC
CDR3aa: CASSPFPSEQYF

j_gene: TRBJ1-2
d_gene: TRBD1
abundance: -
len: 18
v_gene: TRBV7-9
CDR3nt: TGTGCCACCTCAAATAAATTCGGTGGGGACAGGGGGCTGGGTGGCTACACCTTC
CDR3aa: CATSNKFGGDRGLGGYTF

j_gene: TRBJ2-7
d_gene: TRBD1
abundance: -
len: 15
v_gene: TRBV6-1
CDR3nt: TGTGCCAGCAGTGAATATCGGACAGGACCCTACGAGCAGTACTTC
CDR3aa: CASSEYRTGPYEQYF

j_gene: TRBJ2-1
d_gene: TRBD2
abundance: -
len: 16
v_gene: TRBV19
CDR3nt: TGTGCCAGTAGTACACGAGGGGAGGGAGGTATGGATGAGCAGTTCTTC
CDR3aa: CASSTRGEGGMDEQFF

j_gene: TRBJ2-2
d_gene: -
abundance: -
len: 14
v_gene: TRBV6-5
CDR3nt: TGTGCCAGCTGTGGGGCTGAGTACACCGGGGAGCTGTTTTTT
CDR3aa: CASCGAEYTGELFF

j_gene: TRBJ1-2
d_gene: -
abundance: -
len: 12
v_gene: TRBV10-2
CDR3nt: TGCGCCAGCAGTGATTATAACTATGGCTACACCTTC
CDR3aa: CASSDYNYGYTF

j_gene: TRBJ2-2
d_gene: TRBD1
abundance: -
len: 15
v_gene: TRBV5-4
CDR3nt: TGTGCCAGTCAACAAGGGACAGGGTATAACGGGGAGCTGTTTTTT
CDR3aa: CASQQGTGYNGELFF

j_gene: TRBJ1-1
d_gene: -
abundance: -
len: 15
v_gene: TRBV7-9
CDR3nt: TGTGCCAGCAGCGGAAGGGACAACATGAACACTGAAGCTTTCTTT
CDR3aa: CASSGRDNMNTEAFF

j_gene: TRBJ2-1
d_gene: -
abundance: -
len: 15
v_gene: TRBV7-9
CDR3nt: TGTGCCAGCAGCTTAAGCGGAAGCTCCTACAATGAGCAGTTCTTC
CDR3aa: CASSLSGSSYNEQFF

j_gene: TRBJ1-2
d_gene: -
abundance: -
len: 13
v_gene: TRBV27
CDR3nt: TGTGCCAGCAGTTTAGGACTTTACTATGGCTACACCTTC
CDR3aa: CASSLGLYYGYTF

j_gene: TRBJ2-7
d_gene: TRBD1
abundance: -
len: 14
v_gene: TRBV4-1
CDR3nt: TGCGCCAGCAGCCTGGGACAGGGAACCTACGAGCAGTACTTC
CDR3aa: CASSLGQGTYEQYF

j_gene: TRBJ2-6
d_gene: TRBD1
abundance: -
len: 18
v_gene: TRBV9
CDR3nt: TGTGCCAGCAGCCCGCGGACAGGGGATATCTCTGGGGCCAACGTCCTGACTTTC
CDR3aa: CASSPRTGDISGANVLTF

j_gene: TRBJ2-1
d_gene: TRBD2
abundance: -
len: 18
v_gene: TRBV9
CDR3nt: TGTGCCAGCAGCGTAGGGGGGGGAGGGACTAGCGGTAGAAATGAGCAGTTCTTC
CDR3aa: CASSVGGGGTSGRNEQFF

j_gene: TRBJ1-2
d_gene: -
abundance: -
len: 14
v_gene: TRBV6-5
CDR3nt: TGTGCCAGCGGATCGGATGGGACAACTTATGGCTACACCTTC
CDR3aa: CASGSDGTTYGYTF

j_gene: TRBJ1-4
d_gene: -
abundance: once
len: 15
v_gene: TRBV4-1
CDR3nt: TGCGCCAGCAGCCAAGAACAGGGTGGTAGTGAAAAACTGTTTTTT
CDR3aa: CASSQEQGGSEKLFF

j_gene: TRBJ1-4
d_gene: TRBD1
abundance: -
len: 14
v_gene: TRBV15
CDR3nt: TGTGCCACCAGCAGACCGGGACAGTGGGAAAAACTGTTTTTT
CDR3aa: CATSRPGQWEKLFF

j_gene: TRBJ2-1
d_gene: TRBD2
abundance: -
len: 17
v_gene: TRBV25-1
CDR3nt: TGTGCCAGCAGTGAATACCCGACTAGCGGGAGTCACAATGAGCAGTTCTTC
CDR3aa: CASSEYPTSGSHNEQFF

j_gene: TRBJ1-1
d_gene: -
abundance: -
len: 14
v_gene: TRBV6-1
CDR3nt: TGTGCCAGCCATCTAGACAGATGGAACACTGAAGCTTTCTTT
CDR3aa: CASHLDRWNTEAFF

j_gene: TRBJ2-1
d_gene: -
abundance: -
len: 11
v_gene: TRBV15
CDR3nt: TGTGCCACAGGGGAATACAATGAGCAGTTCTTC
CDR3aa: CATGEYNEQFF

j_gene: TRBJ2-7
d_gene: -
abundance: once
len: 15
v_gene: TRBV27
CDR3nt: TGTGCCAGCAGTCCGGCGGCGGGTGGTTCCTACGAGCAGTACTTC
CDR3aa: CASSPAAGGSYEQYF